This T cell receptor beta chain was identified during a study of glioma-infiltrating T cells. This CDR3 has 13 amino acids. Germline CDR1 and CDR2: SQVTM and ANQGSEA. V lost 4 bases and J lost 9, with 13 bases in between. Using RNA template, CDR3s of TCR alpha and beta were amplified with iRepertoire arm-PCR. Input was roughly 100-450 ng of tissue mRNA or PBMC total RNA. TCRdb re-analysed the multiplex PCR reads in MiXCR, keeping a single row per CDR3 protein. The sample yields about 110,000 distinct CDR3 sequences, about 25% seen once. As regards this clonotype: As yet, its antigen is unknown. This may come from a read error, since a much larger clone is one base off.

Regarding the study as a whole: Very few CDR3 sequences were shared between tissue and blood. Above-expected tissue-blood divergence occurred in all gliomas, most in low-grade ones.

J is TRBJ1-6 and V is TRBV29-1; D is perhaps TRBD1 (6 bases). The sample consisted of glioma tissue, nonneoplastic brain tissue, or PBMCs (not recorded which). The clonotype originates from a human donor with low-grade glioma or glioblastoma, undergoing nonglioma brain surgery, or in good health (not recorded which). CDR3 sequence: CSVGEGDSSPLHF. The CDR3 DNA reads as TGCAGCGTTGGCGAGGGGGATAGTTCACCCCTCCACTTT.